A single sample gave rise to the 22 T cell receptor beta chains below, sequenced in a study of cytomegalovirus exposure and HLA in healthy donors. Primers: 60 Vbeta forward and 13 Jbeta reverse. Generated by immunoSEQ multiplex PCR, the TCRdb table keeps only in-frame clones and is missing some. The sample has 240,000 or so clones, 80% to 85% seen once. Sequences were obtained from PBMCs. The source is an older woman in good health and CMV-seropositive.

The CDR3: CANARDRGTGELFF. The CDR3 DNA is TGTGCCAACGCCAGAGACAGAGGCACCGGGGAGCTGTTTTTT. The genes are TRBV7-9 and TRBJ2-2, with D possibly being TRBD1 (5 bases). V dropped 10 bases and J dropped 4 bases, with 16 bases sitting between them. Per the germline V gene, CDR1 is SEHNR and CDR2 is FQNEAQ (reference sequence). The CDR3 runs to 14 residues.

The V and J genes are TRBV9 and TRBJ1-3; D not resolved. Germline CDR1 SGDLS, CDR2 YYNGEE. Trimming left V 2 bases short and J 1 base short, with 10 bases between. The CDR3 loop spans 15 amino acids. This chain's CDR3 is CASSVGPKSGNTIYF. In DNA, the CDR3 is TGTGCCAGCAGCGTGGGCCCCAAGTCTGGAAACACCATATATTTT. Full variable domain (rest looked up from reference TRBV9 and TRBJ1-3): DSGVTQTPKHLITATGQRVTLRCSPRSGDLSVYWYQQSLDQGLQFLIQYYNGEERAKGNILERFSAQQFPDLHSELNLSSLELGDSALYFCASSVGPKSGNTIYFGEGSWLTVV.

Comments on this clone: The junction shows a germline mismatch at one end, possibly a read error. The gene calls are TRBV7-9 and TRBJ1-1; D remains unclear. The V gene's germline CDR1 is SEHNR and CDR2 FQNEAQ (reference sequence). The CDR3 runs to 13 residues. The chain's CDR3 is CSSSVVQNTEAFF. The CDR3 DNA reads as TGTTCCAGCAGCGTTGTCCAGAACACTGAAGCTTTCTTT.

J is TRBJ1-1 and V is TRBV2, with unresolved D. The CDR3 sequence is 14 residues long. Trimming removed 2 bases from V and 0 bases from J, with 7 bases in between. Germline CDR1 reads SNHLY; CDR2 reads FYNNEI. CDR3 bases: TGTGCCAGCAGTGAAAACAGATTGAACACTGAAGCTTTCTTT. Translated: CASSENRLNTEAFF.

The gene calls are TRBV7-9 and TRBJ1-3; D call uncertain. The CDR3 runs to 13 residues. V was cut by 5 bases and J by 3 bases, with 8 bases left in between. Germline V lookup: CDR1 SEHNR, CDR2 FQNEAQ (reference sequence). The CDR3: CASSIGSGNTIYF. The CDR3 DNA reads TGTGCCAGCAGCATTGGGAGTGGAAACACCATATATTTT.

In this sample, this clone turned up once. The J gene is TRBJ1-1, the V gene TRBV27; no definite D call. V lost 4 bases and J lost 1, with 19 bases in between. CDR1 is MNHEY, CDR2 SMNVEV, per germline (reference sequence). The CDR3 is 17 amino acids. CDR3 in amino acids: CASSSLGFRSSNTEAFF. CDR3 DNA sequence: TGTGCCAGCAGTTCGCTTGGTTTCAGGTCCTCGAACACTGAAGCTTTCTTT.

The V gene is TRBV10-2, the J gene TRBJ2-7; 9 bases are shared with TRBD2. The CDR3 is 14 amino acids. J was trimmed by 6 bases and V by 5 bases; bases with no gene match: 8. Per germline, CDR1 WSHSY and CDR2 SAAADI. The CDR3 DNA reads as TGCGCCAGCAGTTCCCCCTTAGCGGGAGCCGAGCAGTACTTC. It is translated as CASSSPLAGAEQYF.

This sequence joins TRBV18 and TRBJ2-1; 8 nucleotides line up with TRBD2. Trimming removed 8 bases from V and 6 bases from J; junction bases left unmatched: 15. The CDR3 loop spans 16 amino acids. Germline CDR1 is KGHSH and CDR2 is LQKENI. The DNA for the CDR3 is TGTGCCAGCACCCCTTTGGCGGGAGGAGGGGGCAATGAGCAGTTCTTC. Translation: CASTPLAGGGGNEQFF.

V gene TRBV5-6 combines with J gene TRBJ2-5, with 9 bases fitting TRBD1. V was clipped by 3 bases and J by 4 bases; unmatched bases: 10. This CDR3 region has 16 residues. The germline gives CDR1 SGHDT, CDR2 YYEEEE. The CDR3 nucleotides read TGTGCCAGCAGCTATCTGGACAGGGGTGCGGGAGAGACCCAGTACTTC. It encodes CASSYLDRGAGETQYF.

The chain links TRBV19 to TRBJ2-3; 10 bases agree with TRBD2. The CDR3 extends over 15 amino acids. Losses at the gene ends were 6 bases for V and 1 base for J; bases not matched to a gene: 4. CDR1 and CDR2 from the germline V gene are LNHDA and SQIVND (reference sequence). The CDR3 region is CASRPGLAGTDTQYF. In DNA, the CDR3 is TGTGCCAGTAGACCCGGACTAGCGGGCACAGATACGCAGTATTTT.

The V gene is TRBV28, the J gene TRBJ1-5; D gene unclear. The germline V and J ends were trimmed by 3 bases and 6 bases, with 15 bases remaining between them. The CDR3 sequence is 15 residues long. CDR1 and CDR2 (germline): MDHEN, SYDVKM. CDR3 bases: TGTGCCAGCAGTTTGGCCCAGGTTAGTAGTCAGCCCCAGCATTTT. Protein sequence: CASSLAQVSSQPQHF. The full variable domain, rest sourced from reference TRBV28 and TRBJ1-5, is DVKVTQSSRYLVKRTGEKVFLECVQDMDHENMFWYRQDPGLGLRLIYFSYDVKMKEKGDIPEGYSVSREKKERFSLILESASTNQTSMYLCASSLAQVSSQPQHFGDGTRLSIL.

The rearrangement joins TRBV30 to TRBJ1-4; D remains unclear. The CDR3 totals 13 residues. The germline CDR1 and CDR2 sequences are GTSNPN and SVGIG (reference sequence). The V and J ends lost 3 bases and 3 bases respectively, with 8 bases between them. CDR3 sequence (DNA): TGTGCCTGGAGCGCAGTTTCTAATGAAAAACTGTTTTTT. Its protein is CAWSAVSNEKLFF.

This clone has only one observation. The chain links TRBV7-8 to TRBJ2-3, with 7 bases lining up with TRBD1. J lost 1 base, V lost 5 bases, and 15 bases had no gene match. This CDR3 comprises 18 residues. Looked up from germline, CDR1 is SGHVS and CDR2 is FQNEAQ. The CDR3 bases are TGTGCCAGCAGCCCTTGGGTACAGGGGATGGGCGGCACAGATACGCAGTATTTT. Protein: CASSPWVQGMGGTDTQYF.

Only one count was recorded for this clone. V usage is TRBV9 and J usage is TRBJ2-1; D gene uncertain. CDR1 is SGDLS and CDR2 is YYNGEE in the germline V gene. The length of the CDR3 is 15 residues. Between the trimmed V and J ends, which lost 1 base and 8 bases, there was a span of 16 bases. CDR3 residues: CASSVNPSSSDEQFF. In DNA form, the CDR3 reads TGTGCCAGCAGCGTAAATCCCTCCTCGAGTGATGAGCAGTTCTTC.

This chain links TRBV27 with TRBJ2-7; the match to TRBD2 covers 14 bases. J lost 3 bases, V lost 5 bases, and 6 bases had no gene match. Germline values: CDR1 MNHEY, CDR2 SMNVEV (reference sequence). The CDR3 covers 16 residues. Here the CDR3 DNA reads TGTGCCAGCAGTCACGGGACTAGCGGGAGCGTCTACGAGCAGTACTTC. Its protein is CASSHGTSGSVYEQYF.

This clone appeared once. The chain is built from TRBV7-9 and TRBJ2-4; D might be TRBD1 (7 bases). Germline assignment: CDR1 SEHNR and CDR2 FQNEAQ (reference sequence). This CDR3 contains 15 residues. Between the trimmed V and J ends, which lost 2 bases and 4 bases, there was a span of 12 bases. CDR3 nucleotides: TGTGCCAGCAGCTTATGGGCAGGGGGGAAAAACATTCAGTACTTC. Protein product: CASSLWAGGKNIQYF.

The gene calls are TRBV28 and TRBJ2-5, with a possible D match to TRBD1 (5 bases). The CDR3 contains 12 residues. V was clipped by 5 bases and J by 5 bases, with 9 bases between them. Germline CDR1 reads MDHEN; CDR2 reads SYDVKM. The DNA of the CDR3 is TGTGCCAGCAGTCAGGGTGTCGAGACCCAGTACTTC. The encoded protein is CASSQGVETQYF.

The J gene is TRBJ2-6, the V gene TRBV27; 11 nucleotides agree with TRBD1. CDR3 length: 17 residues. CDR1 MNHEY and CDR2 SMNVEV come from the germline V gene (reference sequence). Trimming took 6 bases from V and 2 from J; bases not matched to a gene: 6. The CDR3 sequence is CASSLRDRGTGANVLTF. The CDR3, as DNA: TGTGCCAGCAGCCTCCGGGACAGGGGGACTGGGGCCAACGTCCTGACTTTC.

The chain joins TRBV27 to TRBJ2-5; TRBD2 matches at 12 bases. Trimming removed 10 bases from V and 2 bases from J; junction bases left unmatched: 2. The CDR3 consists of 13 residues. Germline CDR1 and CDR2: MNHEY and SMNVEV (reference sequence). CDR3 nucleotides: TGTGCCAACGGACTAGCGGGACAAGAGACCCAGTACTTC. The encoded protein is CANGLAGQETQYF.

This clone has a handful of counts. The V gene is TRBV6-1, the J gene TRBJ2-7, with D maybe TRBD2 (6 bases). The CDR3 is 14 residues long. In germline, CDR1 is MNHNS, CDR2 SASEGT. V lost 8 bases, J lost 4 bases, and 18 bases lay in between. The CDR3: CASGRASVSYEQYF. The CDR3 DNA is TGTGCCAGCGGCCGGGCTAGCGTTTCATACGAGCAGTACTTC.

The CDR3 nucleotides read TGTGCCAGCAGCCCGAGCGGGAGGGCCCACGAGCAGTACTTC. Residues: CASSPSGRAHEQYF. The chain recombines TRBV7-2 with TRBJ2-5, with 10 bases that match TRBD2. The J call is uncertain, as TRBJ2-7 better fits the DNA end. The CDR3 length is 14 residues. Germline CDR1 SGHTA, CDR2 FQGNSA.

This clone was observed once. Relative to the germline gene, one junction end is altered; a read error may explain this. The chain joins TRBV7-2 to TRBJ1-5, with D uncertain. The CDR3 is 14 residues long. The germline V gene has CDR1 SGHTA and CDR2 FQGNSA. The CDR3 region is CASSFNSDNQLQHF. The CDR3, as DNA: TGTGCCAGCAGCTTCAATTCAGACAATCAGCTCCAGCATTTT. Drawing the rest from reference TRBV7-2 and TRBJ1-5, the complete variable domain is GAGVSQSPSNKVTEKGKDVELRCDPISGHTALYWYRQSLGQGLEFLIYFQGNSAPDKSGLPSDRFSAERTGGSVSTLTIQRTQQEDSAVYLCASSFNSDNQLQHFGDGTRLSIL.